This passage covers 21 T cell receptor beta chains from one sample sequenced in a study of human T cells and chemical hapten exposure. TCRdb recomputed calls from the RACE reads with MiXCR, one row per CDR3 protein. In the table there are tens of thousands of distinct CDR3 sequences, about 8% of which are singletons. Time point given: patch test 1, 2 weeks after DPC sensitization. The treatment: therapeutic diphenylcyclopropenone sensitization with weekly scalp DPC. Source: whole blood, taken in connection with sensitization to the hapten diphenylcyclopropenone (DPC). These TCRs come from a woman aged 25 to 39 with alopecia areata. Some clones in this sample may be carry-over from other donors' samples.

V is TRBV5-1 and J is TRBJ1-5; tentatively, D is TRBD1 (6 bases). Trimming removed 4 bases at V and 5 bases at J, with 10 bases between. The CDR3 length is 13 residues. Germline CDR1 SGHRS, CDR2 YFSETQ. The CDR3 loop reads CASSGGPDQPQHF. The CDR3 DNA sequence: TGCGCCAGCAGCGGGGGGCCCGATCAGCCCCAGCATTTT. Together with reference TRBV5-1 and TRBJ1-5, the CDR3 gives the full variable domain: KAGVTQTPRYLIKTRGQQVTLSCSPISGHRSVSWYQQTPGQGLQFLFEYFSETQRNKGNFPGRFSGRQFSNSRSEMNVSTLELGDSALYLCASSGGPDQPQHFGDGTRLSIL.

V and J are TRBV12-3 or TRBV12-4 and TRBJ2-3; D possibly corresponds to TRBD1 (5 bases). V lost 1 base to trimming and J lost 15 bases, with 17 bases between them. The CDR3 covers 13 residues. The CDR3 spells CASSLDPDDSSYF. Written as DNA, the CDR3 is TGTGCCAGCAGTTTAGACCCGGATGACAGTAGTTATTTT.

The chain couples TRBV10-2 to TRBJ1-1; D is unclear. Trimming took 7 bases from V and 4 from J, leaving 10 bases between them. Germline assignment: CDR1 WSHSY and CDR2 SAAADI. The CDR3 totals 12 residues. The DNA of the CDR3 is TGCGCCAGCACCCCCCGGGTCACTGAAGCTTTCTTT. This gives the protein CASTPRVTEAFF.

The V gene is TRBV7-3, the J gene TRBJ1-6; D unclear. The V gene lost 4 bases and the J gene lost 7 bases, with 8 bases spanning the gap. Germline CDR1 is SGHTA and CDR2 is FQGTGA. This CDR3 is built from 13 residues. CDR3 amino acids: CASSSFRNSPLHF. The CDR3 DNA reads as TGTGCCAGCAGCTCCTTCAGGAATTCACCCCTCCACTTT.

This clonotype was detected ten times or more. The chain has TRBV6-2 or TRBV6-3 and TRBJ1-4; 10 bases match TRBD1. This CDR3 region has 16 residues. V was clipped by 5 bases and J by 8 bases; unmatched bases: 11. From germline, CDR1 is MNHEY and CDR2 SVGEGT. CDR3 nucleotide sequence: TGTGCCAGCAGTGGAACGACAGGGGGCTTCGTGGAAAAACTGTTTTTT. Translation: CASSGTTGGFVEKLFF.

This clonotype was observed a handful of times. The chain links TRBV5-6 to TRBJ1-3; TRBD1 matches at 8 bases. CDR3 length equals 18 residues. CDR1 and CDR2 (germline): SGHDT, YYEEEE. J lost 3 bases, V lost 0 bases, and 11 bases had no gene match. The CDR3 region is CASSLGDRGPLFGNTIYF. The CDR3 nucleotides are TGTGCCAGCAGCTTGGGAGACAGGGGACCGTTATTTGGAAACACCATATATTTT. The whole variable domain, filled in from reference TRBV5-6 and TRBJ1-3, reads DAGVTQSPTHLIKTRGQQVTLRCSPKSGHDTVSWYQQALGQGPQFIFQYYEEEERQRGNFPDRFSGHQFPNYSSELNVNALLLGDSALYLCASSLGDRGPLFGNTIYFGEGSWLTVV.

This clonotype was seen many times. J is TRBJ2-6 and V is TRBV5-1; D not certain. Germline CDR1 reads SGHRS; CDR2 reads YFSETQ. V lost 4 bases and J 1 base, leaving 9 bases between the germline ends. This CDR3 contains 15 residues. This CDR3 reads CASSPDSSGANVLTF. Here the CDR3 DNA reads TGCGCCAGCAGCCCCGATTCATCTGGGGCCAACGTCCTGACTTTC.

The sample holds many counts of this clonotype. V is TRBV12-3 or TRBV12-4 and J is TRBJ2-3; 7 positions agree with TRBD2. V lost 7 bases to trimming and J lost 7 bases; unmatched junction nucleotides: 14. CDR3 size: 15 residues. DNA for the CDR3: TGTGCCAGCACCCTCGAGACTAGCCGGTACTATACGCAGTATTTT. It specifies CASTLETSRYYTQYF.

This clonotype appeared a few times. The rearrangement uses TRBV18 and TRBJ2-1, with D possibly TRBD1 on 5 matching bases. The CDR3 runs 14 residues. The germline V gene encodes CDR1 KGHSH and CDR2 LQKENI. The V and J ends lost 4 bases and 3 bases respectively, with 10 bases between them. CDR3 amino acids: CASSLERGYNEQFF. CDR3 in DNA: TGTGCCAGCTCACTTGAAAGGGGCTACAATGAGCAGTTCTTC.

This clonotype was counted at least ten times. This chain connects TRBV5-4 to TRBJ2-1, with D possibly matching TRBD1 (6 bases). CDR1 is SGHNT, CDR2 YYREEE, per germline (reference sequence). The CDR3 is made up of 15 amino acids. V was clipped by 2 bases and J by 1 base, with 10 bases between them. The CDR3 DNA follows: TGTGCCAGCAGCTTACAAGACAGGTCCTACAATGAGCAGTTCTTC. Protein: CASSLQDRSYNEQFF.

This clonotype was seen at least ten times. The genes are TRBV5-6 and TRBJ1-2, with TRBD1 matching 12 bases. The V gene end was trimmed by 4 bases and the J gene end by 7 bases; junction bases not matched to a gene: 5. The CDR3 spans 14 residues. Germline loops: CDR1 SGHDT, CDR2 YYEEEE. The CDR3 here is CASSEGQGAIGYTF. The CDR3 DNA is TGTGCCAGCAGCGAGGGACAGGGGGCTATTGGCTACACCTTC.

The chain is built from TRBV7-3 and TRBJ2-3; D might be TRBD1 or TRBD2, each matching 6 bases. CDR1 and CDR2 (germline): SGHTA, FQGTGA. The CDR3 extends over 15 amino acids. V lost 5 bases and J lost 0, with 12 bases in between. The CDR3 is CASSQGGLSTDTQYF. In nucleotides, the CDR3 is TGTGCCAGCAGCCAAGGGGGACTTAGCACAGATACGCAGTATTTT.

V gene TRBV30 combines with J gene TRBJ2-3, with TRBD1 as a possible D gene (6 bases). Trimming removed 3 bases at V and 6 bases at J, with 16 bases between. Germline assignment: CDR1 GTSNPN and CDR2 SVGIG (reference sequence). This CDR3 has 14 residues. This chain's CDR3 is CAWSGGQITDTQYF. The CDR3 DNA reads as TGTGCCTGGAGCGGAGGACAGATCACGGATACGCAGTATTTT.

This clonotype was counted ten times or more. The chain uses TRBV30 and TRBJ2-3, with 7 bases lining up with TRBD2. CDR1 is GTSNPN and CDR2 is SVGIG in the germline V gene (reference sequence). V shed 5 bases, J shed 3 bases, and the junction held 11 bases outside the gene matches. The CDR3 contains 15 residues. This CDR3 reads CAWAPGAGNTDTQYF. The DNA for the CDR3 is TGTGCCTGGGCCCCGGGAGCGGGGAATACAGATACGCAGTATTTT.

This clonotype has at least ten counts. The chain couples TRBV5-4 to TRBJ2-5; D gene uncertain. The CDR3 covers 14 residues. V shed 1 base and J shed 0 bases, with 7 bases lying between them. CDR1 is SGHNT, CDR2 YYREEE, per germline (reference sequence). The CDR3 sequence is CASSLYGYQETQYF. CDR3 DNA sequence: TGTGCCAGCAGCTTGTACGGGTACCAAGAGACCCAGTACTTC. Combining the CDR3 with reference TRBV5-4 and TRBJ2-5 gives the whole variable domain ETGVTQSPTHLIKTRGQQVTLRCSSQSGHNTVSWYQQALGQGPQFIFQYYREEENGRGNFPPRFSGLQFPNYSSELNVNALELDDSALYLCASSLYGYQETQYFGPGTRLLVL.

Many counts were recorded for this clonotype. A much larger clone sits a single nucleotide away, making a read error possible. This rearrangement joins TRBV20-1 to TRBJ2-1; TRBD2 matches 8 bases. The CDR3 covers 16 residues. Germline assignment: CDR1 DFQATT and CDR2 SNEGSKA (reference sequence). After removal of 0 bases from V and 4 bases from J, the junction contained 8 bases not matched to a gene. CDR3 sequence reads: CSARDFSGGRYNEQFF. The DNA for the CDR3 is TGCAGTGCTAGAGACTTCAGCGGGGGAAGATACAATGAGCAGTTCTTC.

This chain links TRBV28 with TRBJ2-6; TRBD1 might be the D (5 bases). The V gene lost 6 bases and the J gene lost 1 base, with 10 bases spanning the gap. Germline values: CDR1 MDHEN, CDR2 SYDVKM. The CDR3 has 15 residues. The CDR3: CASRPRTSGANVLTF. The CDR3 nucleotides read TGTGCCAGCAGACCAAGGACATCTGGGGCCAACGTCCTGACTTTC.

In this sample, this clonotype turned up many times. This chain uses TRBV5-1 with TRBJ2-3; D might be TRBD2 (7 bases). Trimming took 3 bases from V and 9 from J, leaving 23 bases between them. This CDR3 has 16 residues. Germline CDR1 reads SGHRS; CDR2 reads YFSETQ. The CDR3 coding sequence is TGCGCCAGCAGCTCCGAAGGGGGGGGGGCCAGAGGGACGCAGTATTTT. Translating it yields CASSSEGGGARGTQYF. The whole variable domain, filled in from reference TRBV5-1 and TRBJ2-3, reads KAGVTQTPRYLIKTRGQQVTLSCSPISGHRSVSWYQQTPGQGLQFLFEYFSETQRNKGNFPGRFSGRQFSNSRSEMNVSTLELGDSALYLCASSSEGGGARGTQYFGPGTRLTVL.

In the case of this clonotype: It may be a read error: a sequence one base away is much more abundant. The rearrangement links TRBV29-1 to TRBJ2-3; D perhaps matches TRBD2 (6 bases). The germline CDR1 and CDR2 sequences are SQVTM and ANQGSEA. The CDR3 has 13 amino acids. The germline V and J ends were trimmed by 8 bases and 4 bases, with 16 bases remaining between them. In DNA form, the CDR3 reads TGCAGCCCTGATGGGGGGAGTGCAGATACGCAGTATTTT. Protein: CSPDGGSADTQYF.

The DNA for the CDR3 is TGTGCCTCCGGGACAGACTCCTACGAGCAGTACTTC. Translation: CASGTDSYEQYF. V is TRBV19 and J is TRBJ2-7, with 7 bases identical to TRBD1. Germline lookup yields CDR1 LNHDA and CDR2 SQIVND (reference sequence). The trim removed 11 bases at V and 0 bases at J, leaving 4 bases unmatched. The CDR3 is 12 amino acids.

This clonotype was counted ten times or more. The chain links TRBV14 to TRBJ2-7, with D possibly TRBD1 on 6 matching bases. The V gene lost 5 bases and the J gene lost 3 bases, with 8 bases spanning the gap. The germline V gene has CDR1 SGHDN and CDR2 FVKESK. The length of the CDR3 is 12 residues. The CDR3 loop is CASSSQGYEQYF. The CDR3 nucleotides are TGTGCCAGCAGCTCACAGGGCTACGAGCAGTACTTC. The whole variable domain, filled in from reference TRBV14 and TRBJ2-7, reads EAGVTQFPSHSVIEKGQTVTLRCDPISGHDNLYWYRRVMGKEIKFLLHFVKESKQDESGMPNNRFLAERTGGTYSTLKVQPAELEDSGVYFCASSSQGYEQYFGPGTRLTVT.